This note documents a single T cell receptor beta chain sequence. Its antigen is not identified. PCR employed 60 Vbeta and 13 Jbeta primers. Clones were sequenced by immunoSEQ multiplex PCR, and TCRdb holds only the in-frame ones, with some missing. The sample has 100,000 to 150,000 clones; around three quarters are singletons. CDR1 is LGHNA and CDR2 is YNFKEQ in the germline V gene. This CDR3 has 15 residues. V was pared by 4 bases and J by 6 bases, with 8 bases of the junction left unmatched. This specimen comes from a study of cytomegalovirus exposure and HLA in healthy donors. Findings and limits, study-wide: Owing to their indistinguishability, certain V segments, notably TRBV6-2 and TRBV6-3, were excluded. Differences between HLA loci emerged in a later analysis of TCR association rates, with DRB1 most and HLA-C fewest.

Nominally healthy donors provided the samples, though records likely missed some immune exposures. The receptor was derived from a middle-aged man in good health and CMV-seronegative. This chain uses TRBV4-2 with TRBJ2-1; 8 nucleotides line up with TRBD2. The sequencing input was PBMCs. The CDR3 bases are TGTGCCAGCAGCCGTGGAACTAGCGGCGCCAATGAGCAGTTCTTC. As protein: CASSRGTSGANEQFF.